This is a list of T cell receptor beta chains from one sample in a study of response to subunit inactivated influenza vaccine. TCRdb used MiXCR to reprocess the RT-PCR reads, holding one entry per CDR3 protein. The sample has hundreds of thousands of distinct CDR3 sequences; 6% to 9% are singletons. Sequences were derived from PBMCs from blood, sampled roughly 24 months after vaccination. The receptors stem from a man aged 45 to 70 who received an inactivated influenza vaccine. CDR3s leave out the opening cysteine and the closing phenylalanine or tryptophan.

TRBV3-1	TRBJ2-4	ASSPGQPGNIQY
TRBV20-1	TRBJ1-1	SARTGNRALAF
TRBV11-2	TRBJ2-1	ASSSERGASYNEQF
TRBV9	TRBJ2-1	ASSVRQGSYNEQF
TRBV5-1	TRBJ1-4	ASSRQNEKLF
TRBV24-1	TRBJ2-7	ATSDGLTSYEQY
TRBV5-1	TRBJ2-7	ASQTGDGYEQY
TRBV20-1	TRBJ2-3	SARRDPSTDTQY
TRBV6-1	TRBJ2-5	ASSQIAGGPQTQY
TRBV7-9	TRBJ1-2	ASSPGLVEYGYT
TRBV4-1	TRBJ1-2	ASSQEVVLGLHGYT
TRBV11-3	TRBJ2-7	ASSVIGTGHEQY
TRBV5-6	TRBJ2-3	ASSRVKAATDTQY
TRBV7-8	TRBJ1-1	ASSLGFRVTEAF
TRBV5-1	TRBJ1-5	ASSPGRDQPQH
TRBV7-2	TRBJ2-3	ASSLMGTDTQY
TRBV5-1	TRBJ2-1	ASSFSGIEQF
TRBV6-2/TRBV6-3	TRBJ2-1	ASSRGFLLYNEQF
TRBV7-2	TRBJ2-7	ASSNRDSHYEQY
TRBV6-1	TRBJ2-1	ASSPTHGSGLNEQF
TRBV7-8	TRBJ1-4	ASSLRTGNEKLF
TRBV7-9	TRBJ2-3	ASSIIRRGVSTDTQY
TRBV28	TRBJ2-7	ASRPGIAGVYEQY
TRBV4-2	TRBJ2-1	ASSQALRASGANNEQF
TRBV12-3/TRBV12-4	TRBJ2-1	ASSNRRDRLHNEQF
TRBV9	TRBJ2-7	ASSQGTFYEQY
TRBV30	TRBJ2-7	AWRRQGYEQY
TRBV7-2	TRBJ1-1	ASISPMYRTKRAF
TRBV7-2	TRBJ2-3	ASSSTGWGTQY
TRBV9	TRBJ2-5	ASSVWGDVETQY
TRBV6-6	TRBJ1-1	ASSYSHQGEAF
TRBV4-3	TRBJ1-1	ASSQAEGASTEAF
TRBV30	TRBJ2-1	AWIPGHKVHEQF
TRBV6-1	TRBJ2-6	ASSGQFSASGANVLT
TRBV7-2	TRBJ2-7	ASSFGSGRTGEQY
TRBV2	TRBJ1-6	ASSQTGLSGSPLH
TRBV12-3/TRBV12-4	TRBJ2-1	ASSGPFPAYNEQF
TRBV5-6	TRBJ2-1	ASSLGQMAYNEQF
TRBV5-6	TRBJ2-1	ASSRRHGTGSNEQF
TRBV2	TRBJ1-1	ASKEGVGTEAF
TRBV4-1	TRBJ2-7	ASSQTGAVPYEQY
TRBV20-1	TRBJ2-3	SATRLAGDSTDTQY
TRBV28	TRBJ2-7	ASSLPLAGGLYEQY
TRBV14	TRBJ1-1	ASSQVENTEAF
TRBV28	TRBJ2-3	ASSLAGGGITDTQY
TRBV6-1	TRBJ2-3	ASSQGLAGATQY
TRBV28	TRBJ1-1	ASSWGQGELNTEAF
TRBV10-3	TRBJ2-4	AISEGSQNIQY
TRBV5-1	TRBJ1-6	ASSLEAGDNSPLH
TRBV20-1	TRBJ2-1	SARNLGLAGVIYEQF
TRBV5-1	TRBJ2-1	ASNGLAGGNEQF
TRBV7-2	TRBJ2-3	ASSLGLAGAITDTQY
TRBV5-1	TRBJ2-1	ASSWGPTRTGAEQF